This T cell receptor (beta chain) stems from a study of blood T cell repertoires in COVID-19. Background on the study: Donors in the United States, Italy and Spain gave samples during acute or convalescent COVID-19. The analysed material was cDNA or gDNA that came from T cells, B-cell-depleted T cells, or PBMCs.

Sequencing used immunoSEQ multiplex PCR; TCRdb keeps in-frame clones, though not all of them. The table records some 93,000 clones, 70% to 85% of them present only once. The CDR3 has 14 residues. The V and J ends lost 6 bases and 1 base respectively, with 11 bases between them. Germline assignment: CDR1 SNHLY and CDR2 FYNNEI. The chain couples TRBV2 to TRBJ2-3, with D perhaps matching TRBD2 (6 bases). The source material was peripheral blood. The TCR was taken from a man between 70 and 80 years old with acute or convalescent COVID-19. CDR3 in amino acids: CASRLTGGTDTQYF. The CDR3 DNA is TGTGCCAGCAGGCTAACGGGGGGCACAGATACGCAGTATTTT.